Detailed here is one TCR beta chain. What it recognizes is unknown. These data originate in a study of monozygotic twins with inflammatory bowel disease. Overall study results and limits: Clonotypes shared with others were fewer in IBD patients than in healthy twins, especially with disease activity. In these data, no single strong IBD-associated signal or clonotype received support.

The germline CDR1 and CDR2 sequences are LGHDT and YNNKEL (reference sequence). The length of the CDR3 is 16 residues. Via template switching, UMIs carrying a 6-nucleotide sample barcode were introduced. From the 5' RACE reads, TCRdb lists one entry per CDR3 protein and no DNA. The sample totals about 110,000 distinct CDR3 sequences; its top ten clones hold approximately 13%. This clonotype was obtained from a human donor with ulcerative colitis or Crohn's disease, or a healthy co-twin of an affected twin (not recorded which). Sequencing was carried out using blood. This chain links TRBV3-1 with TRBJ2-1; TCRdb's assignment of TRBD2 cannot be checked, as there is no DNA. The CDR3 is CASSLYSTSEYNEQFF.